Given below is one T cell receptor (beta chain) in context. The antigen is not known. The data are from a study of cytomegalovirus exposure and HLA in healthy donors. Overall study results and limits: The classifier reportedly diagnosed cytomegalovirus status with high specificity and sensitivity. The study labeled more than 150 TCR beta chains cytomegalovirus-associated.

Only in-frame clones appear in the TCRdb table, and some are missing; sequencing was by immunoSEQ multiplex PCR. The sample carries a few hundred thousand clones, 70% to 90% recorded once. V gave up 0 bases and J gave up 11 bases; unmatched junction bases: 7. Germline values: CDR1 MGHRA, CDR2 YSYEKL. The CDR3 is 14 amino acids. It was the roughly 110-subject validation cohort, separate from the roughly 700-subject first cohort, to which the donors belonged. The specimen sequenced was PBMCs. The TCR comes from a woman under 30 in good health and CMV-seronegative. The chain recombines TRBV4-1 with TRBJ2-1, with TRBD2 matching 7 bases. This CDR3 is CASSQDSSGAQQFF. The CDR3 DNA reads as TGCGCCAGCAGCCAAGATAGCAGCGGGGCACAGCAGTTCTTC.